This T cell receptor beta chain was recorded in a study of Graves' ophthalmopathy and Graves' hyperthyroidism. Study outcomes and limitations: Blood also harbored most expanded thyroid clonotypes above 0.001 frequency. Separation of ophthalmopathy from stable hyperthyroidism was achieved by a 13-signature model, at around 89% sensitivity and just over 80% specificity.

Germline values: CDR1 LGHNA, CDR2 YSLEER. The CDR3 has 15 residues. The V end was cut by 7 bases, the J end by 0 bases, with 16 bases between. As for this clonotype: Its antigen is undetermined.

Researchers took RNA transcripts and amplified TCR beta CDR3 regions from them. The authors performed first-round RT-PCR with HTBI primers and then a second-round multiplex PCR. TCRdb called the multiplex PCR reads again in MiXCR, with one record for every CDR3 protein. This sample yields some 750,000 distinct CDR3 sequences, of which 40% are seen a single time; approximately 43% belongs to the top ten. Ophthalmopathy donors were characterized by moderate-to-severe activity, CAS of at least 3, NOSPECS of at least 4, and duration under 3 months. This rearrangement joins TRBV4-3 to TRBJ2-7; either TRBD1 or TRBD2 may fit D (5 bases each). Sequenced sample: peripheral blood. The receptor was isolated from an adult man with Graves' ophthalmopathy. The CDR3: CASKRGVEGSYEQYF. The CDR3 DNA reads TGCGCCAGCAAACGAGGGGTTGAGGGCTCCTACGAGCAGTACTTC.